This entry lists 16 T cell receptor beta chains sequenced from one sample in a study of metastatic and nonmetastatic thyroid tumors. Via MiXCR, TCRdb re-called the PCR reads. In the table there are around 10,000 clones, roughly 28% of which are singletons. Thyroid surgery took place with no prior treatment in any patient. The sequencing input was tumor tissue. These receptors were collected from a female donor with papillary thyroid cancer or a benign thyroid nodule (not recorded which). Some clones in this sample may be carry-over from other donors' samples.

This clone was picked up many times. The chain links TRBV4-2 to TRBJ2-1; no clear D gene. CDR3 size: 16 residues. V was cut by 2 bases and J by 3 bases, with 14 bases left in between. Germline V gives CDR1 LGHNA, CDR2 YNFKEQ. The CDR3 loop reads CASSQSVRAFYNEQFF. The CDR3 coding sequence is TGTGCCAGCAGCCAATCGGTCAGAGCGTTCTACAATGAGCAGTTCTTC.

This clone appeared a few times. V usage is TRBV10-2 and J usage is TRBJ2-7; D tentatively reads TRBD1 or TRBD2 (6 bases each). The CDR3 consists of 14 residues. V dropped 2 bases and J dropped 5 bases, with 13 bases sitting between them. Germline lookup yields CDR1 WSHSY and CDR2 SAAADI. Written as DNA, the CDR3 is TGCGCCAGCAGTGAGCCGGGGGCTCTGAACGAGCAGTACTTC. Protein sequence: CASSEPGALNEQYF.

In its sample, this clone was seen a few times. The rearrangement uses TRBV28 and TRBJ1-2; tentatively, D is TRBD1 (5 bases). The CDR3 contains 13 residues. Trimming took 8 bases from V and 4 from J, leaving 14 bases between them. Germline CDR1 reads MDHEN; CDR2 reads SYDVKM. In nucleotides, the CDR3 is TGTGCCAGCTCGATTAGGGGCAGCTATGGCTACACCTTC. This sequence encodes CASSIRGSYGYTF.

The genes are TRBV19 and TRBJ1-2; D gene uncertain. Germline assignment: CDR1 LNHDA and CDR2 SQIVND (reference sequence). CDR3 length equals 12 residues. Trimming removed 9 bases at V and 4 bases at J, with 12 bases between. For the CDR3, the DNA is TGTGCCAGCAGGAGCGGTATCTATGGCTACACCTTC. This encodes CASRSGIYGYTF.

V and J are TRBV7-3 and TRBJ2-7; 8 bases fit TRBD2. The germline V gene encodes CDR1 SGHTA and CDR2 FQGTGA. CDR3 length equals 12 residues. The V segment lost 5 bases and the J segment 12 bases; nucleotides outside the gene matches: 9. CDR3 region: CASSTGGTRLYF. In nucleotides, the CDR3 is TGTGCCAGCAGCACGGGAGGGACCCGGCTGTACTTC.

By sample fraction, this clone is medium-sized. The V call is TRBV10-3, the J call TRBJ2-1, with 11 bases identical to TRBD2. The trim removed 3 bases at V and 0 bases at J, leaving 7 bases unmatched. The germline gives CDR1 ENHRY, CDR2 SYGVKD. The CDR3 is 18 residues long. The CDR3 loop reads CAISDGTSGYSSYNEQFF. The CDR3 DNA reads TGTGCCATCAGTGACGGGACTAGCGGCTATAGCTCCTACAATGAGCAGTTCTTC.

V gene TRBV10-3 combines with J gene TRBJ1-3; TRBD1 agrees at 8 bases. Germline V CDR1 and CDR2: ENHRY, SYGVKD. J was trimmed by 8 bases and V by 2 bases; bases with no gene match: 5. This CDR3 spans 14 amino acids. CDR3 amino acids: CAISEMARGHTIYF. CDR3 DNA: TGTGCCATCAGTGAGATGGCCAGGGGGCACACCATATATTTT.

The J gene is TRBJ1-1, the V gene TRBV19; D is unclear. CDR1 LNHDA and CDR2 SQIVND come from the germline V gene (reference sequence). V was trimmed by 3 bases and J by 1 base, leaving 6 bases between them. The CDR3 length is 13 residues. CDR3 amino acids: CASSMRQNTEAFF. CDR3 DNA sequence: TGTGCCAGTAGTATGCGGCAGAACACTGAAGCTTTCTTT.

This clone came up a few times. The chain employs TRBV28 and TRBJ2-7; no definite D call. V was cut by 6 bases and J by 2 bases, with 14 bases left in between. CDR1 and CDR2 from the germline V gene are MDHEN and SYDVKM. The CDR3 contains 14 residues. In DNA form, the CDR3 reads TGTGCCAGCAGCTCCCCGGGCAGAGCCTACGAGCAGTACTTC. It yields the protein CASSSPGRAYEQYF.

The chain couples TRBV24-1 to TRBJ2-2; 11 bases match TRBD2. There are 16 residues in the CDR3. Germline V lookup: CDR1 KGHDR, CDR2 SFDVKD. J lost 3 bases, V lost 4 bases, and 3 bases had no gene match. CDR3: CATSDLAGGDTGELFF. In nucleotides, the CDR3 is TGTGCCACCAGTGACCTAGCGGGAGGTGACACCGGGGAGCTGTTTTTT.

This clone has only a few counts. The chain has TRBV28 and TRBJ1-3, with TRBD1 matching 11 bases. The CDR3 is 16 amino acids. J lost 1 base, V lost 4 bases, and 3 bases had no gene match. Germline loops: CDR1 MDHEN, CDR2 SYDVKM. This CDR3 is CASSSGTGGSGNTIYF. The CDR3 nucleotides are TGTGCCAGCAGTTCCGGGACAGGGGGTTCTGGAAACACCATATATTTT.

The chain has TRBV5-6 and TRBJ1-3, with 7 bases fitting TRBD1. The CDR3 length is 16 residues. Germline loops: CDR1 SGHDT, CDR2 YYEEEE. The V segment lost 4 bases and the J segment 0 bases; nucleotides outside the gene matches: 7. CDR3 nucleotides: TGTGCCAGCAGCCCCGGGACAGACTTCTCTGGAAACACCATATATTTT. Its protein product is CASSPGTDFSGNTIYF.

This clone has a count of ten or more. J is TRBJ2-1 and V is TRBV5-6; the D gene could be TRBD1 or TRBD2 (6 bases each). Trimming left V 0 bases short and J 7 bases short, with 14 bases between. CDR1 SGHDT and CDR2 YYEEEE come from the germline V gene. The CDR3 covers 15 residues. The CDR3 sequence is CASSLAGAAGNEQFF. DNA of the CDR3: TGTGCCAGCAGCTTGGCAGGGGCGGCGGGGAATGAGCAGTTCTTC.

The sample holds a few counts of this clone. V is TRBV28 and J is TRBJ1-3; no definite D call. Germline V CDR1 and CDR2: MDHEN, SYDVKM. This CDR3 is built from 11 residues. V shed 5 bases and J shed 4 bases, with 3 bases lying between them. Written as DNA, the CDR3 is TGTGCCAGCAGTCCCGGAAACACCATATATTTT. It specifies CASSPGNTIYF.

The chain combines TRBV5-1 with TRBJ2-3, with 7 bases identical to TRBD2. Trimming took 0 bases from V and 2 from J; bases not matched to a gene: 3. The germline gives CDR1 SGHRS, CDR2 YFSETQ. The length of the CDR3 is 15 residues. The CDR3 DNA sequence: TGCGCCAGCAGCTTGGCGGGGGGATCCACAGATACGCAGTATTTT. Amino acid sequence: CASSLAGGSTDTQYF.

This clone was recorded only once. The chain has TRBV5-1 and TRBJ2-1, with D hard to call. The germline gives CDR1 SGHRS, CDR2 YFSETQ. The V end was cut by 3 bases, the J end by 0 bases, with 10 bases between. CDR3 length: 15 amino acids. The CDR3 region is CASSSWGSSYNEQFF. In nucleotides, the CDR3 is TGCGCCAGCAGCTCTTGGGGAAGCTCCTACAATGAGCAGTTCTTC.